One sample yielded the 11 T cell receptor beta chains listed below, sequenced in a study of CD8 T cells in Susac syndrome. Random hexamers served to reverse transcribe roughly 0.5 to 1 ug RNA. Each CDR3 protein gets one entry after TCRdb re-called the immunoSEQ multiplex PCR reads with MiXCR. The repertoire has around 80,000 distinct CDR3 sequences, around 90% of them found once; the top ten carry less than 0.6%. Sequencing used CD8+ T cells from PBMCs. Every receptor here comes from a human donor with multiple sclerosis.

This clonotype occurred once. The J gene is TRBJ1-6, the V gene TRBV9; D unclear. The CDR3 consists of 13 residues. V lost 3 bases and J lost 10, with 11 bases in between. Germline assignment: CDR1 SGDLS and CDR2 YYNGEE. As DNA, the CDR3 is TGTGCCAGCAGCGCCCTCGGACTGTCACCCCTCCACTTT. As protein: CASSALGLSPLHF.

The V gene is TRBV7-3, the J gene TRBJ2-2, with TRBD1 identical over 9 bases. This CDR3 has 17 amino acids. Losses at the gene ends were 4 bases for V and 1 base for J; bases not matched to a gene: 7. From germline, CDR1 is SGHTA and CDR2 FQGTGA. CDR3 protein: CASSSENRGQNTGELFF. As DNA, the CDR3 is TGTGCCAGCAGCTCAGAGAACAGGGGGCAGAACACCGGGGAGCTGTTTTTT.

The chain combines TRBV10-3 with TRBJ2-5, with D unclear. Trimming cost V 0 bases and J 2 bases, with 16 bases left between them. The length of the CDR3 is 17 residues. The germline V gene encodes CDR1 ENHRY and CDR2 SYGVKD. Written as DNA, the CDR3 is TGTGCCATCAGTGAGTCCCAAACCTTAGACAATCAAGAGACCCAGTACTTC. It encodes CAISESQTLDNQETQYF.

V usage is TRBV11-2 and J usage is TRBJ2-2; D gene uncertain. Trimming removed 1 base at V and 1 base at J, with 7 bases between. The germline V gene has CDR1 SGHAT and CDR2 FQNNGV. The CDR3 sequence is 15 residues long. CDR3 amino acids: CASSLGSRNTGELFF. In nucleotides, the CDR3 is TGTGCCAGCAGCTTAGGTTCAAGGAACACCGGGGAGCTGTTTTTT.

The chain joins TRBV20-1 to TRBJ2-7; 8 bases align to TRBD2. The CDR3 extends over 17 amino acids. Germline CDR1 and CDR2: DFQATT and SNEGSKA (reference sequence). The junction had 16 bases not matched to a gene; V was cut back by 6 bases and J by 0 bases. The CDR3 loop is CSARGGGGTAGSYEQYF. The CDR3 DNA reads TGCAGTGCACGCGGGGGCGGGGGGACCGCAGGCTCCTACGAGCAGTACTTC.

The rearrangement uses TRBV19 and TRBJ2-7, with D perhaps TRBD1 (6 bases). Trimming took 3 bases from V and 2 from J, leaving 11 bases between them. The CDR3 totals 14 residues. The germline gives CDR1 LNHDA, CDR2 SQIVND (reference sequence). CDR3 residues: CASSIYQGPYEQYF. The CDR3 DNA reads as TGTGCCAGTAGTATCTACCAGGGGCCCTACGAGCAGTACTTC.

The J gene is TRBJ2-7, the V gene TRBV13, with 10 bases that match TRBD2. This CDR3 is built from 15 residues. Trimming took 1 base from V and 6 from J; bases not matched to a gene: 6. The germline CDR1 and CDR2 sequences are PRHDT and FYEKMQ (reference sequence). The CDR3 DNA sequence: TGTGCCAGCAGCTTAGAGGGTAGCGGGAGGCGCGAGCAGTACTTC. Protein sequence: CASSLEGSGRREQYF.

This clonotype came up once. The V call is TRBV12-3 or TRBV12-4, the J call TRBJ1-5; a weak D match, TRBD1 (5 bases). V dropped 6 bases and J dropped 3 bases, with 9 bases sitting between them. This CDR3 is 13 amino acids long. CDR3 region: CASSRDPNQPQHF. The CDR3 DNA sequence: TGTGCCAGCAGCCGGGACCCCAATCAGCCCCAGCATTTT.

The chain combines TRBV9 with TRBJ2-7, with TRBD1 as a possible D gene (9 bases). CDR1 is SGDLS, CDR2 YYNGEE, per germline. Trimming stripped 3 bases from V and 6 bases from J, with 19 bases between. The CDR3 totals 15 residues. CDR3 sequence (DNA): TGTGCCAGCAGCGCGGGGGGGGACAGGGTTGGCGAGCAGTACTTC. This encodes CASSAGGDRVGEQYF.

DNA for the CDR3: TGTGCCAGTAGTACCCTGAACACTGAAGCTTTCTTT. As protein: CASSTLNTEAFF. The chain uses TRBV19 and TRBJ1-1; D is unresolved. Germline V lookup: CDR1 LNHDA, CDR2 SQIVND (reference sequence). The V and J ends lost 4 bases and 0 bases respectively, with 3 bases between them. The CDR3 totals 12 residues.

This sequence joins TRBV12-3 or TRBV12-4 and TRBJ2-4; TRBD2 agrees at 7 bases. The CDR3 contains 13 residues. Losses at the gene ends were 5 bases for V and 9 bases for J; bases not matched to a gene: 7. This chain's CDR3 is CASSLGLVSIQYF. Here the CDR3 DNA reads TGTGCCAGCAGTCTTGGACTAGTGAGCATTCAGTACTTC.